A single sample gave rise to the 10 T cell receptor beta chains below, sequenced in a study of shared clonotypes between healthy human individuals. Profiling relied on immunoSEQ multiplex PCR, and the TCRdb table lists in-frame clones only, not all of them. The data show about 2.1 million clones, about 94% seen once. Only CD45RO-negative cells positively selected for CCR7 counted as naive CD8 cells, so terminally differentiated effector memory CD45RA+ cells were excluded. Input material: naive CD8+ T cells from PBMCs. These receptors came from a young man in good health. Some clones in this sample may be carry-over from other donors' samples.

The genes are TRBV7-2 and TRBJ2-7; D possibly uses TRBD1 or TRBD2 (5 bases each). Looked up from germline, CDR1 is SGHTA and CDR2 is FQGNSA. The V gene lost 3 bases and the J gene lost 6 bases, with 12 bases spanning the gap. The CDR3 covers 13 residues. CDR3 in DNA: TGTGCCAGCAGCTTTGGGGGTTTCGCCGAGCAGTACTTC. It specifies CASSFGGFAEQYF. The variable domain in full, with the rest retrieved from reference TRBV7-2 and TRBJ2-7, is GAGVSQSPSNKVTEKGKDVELRCDPISGHTALYWYRQSLGQGLEFLIYFQGNSAPDKSGLPSDRFSAERTGGSVSTLTIQRTQQEDSAVYLCASSFGGFAEQYFGPGTRLTVT.

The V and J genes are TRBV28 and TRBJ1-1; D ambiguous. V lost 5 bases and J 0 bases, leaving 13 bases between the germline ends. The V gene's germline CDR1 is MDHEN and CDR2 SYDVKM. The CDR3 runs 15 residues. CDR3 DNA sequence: TGTGCCAGCAGTAAAGCGGAGGTTATGAACACTGAAGCTTTCTTT. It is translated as CASSKAEVMNTEAFF.

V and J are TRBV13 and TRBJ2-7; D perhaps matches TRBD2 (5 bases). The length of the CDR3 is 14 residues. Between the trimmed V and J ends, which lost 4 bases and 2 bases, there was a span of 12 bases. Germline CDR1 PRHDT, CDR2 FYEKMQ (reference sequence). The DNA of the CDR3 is TGTGCCAGCAGCTACCCCCGGAGGACCTACGAGCAGTACTTC. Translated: CASSYPRRTYEQYF.

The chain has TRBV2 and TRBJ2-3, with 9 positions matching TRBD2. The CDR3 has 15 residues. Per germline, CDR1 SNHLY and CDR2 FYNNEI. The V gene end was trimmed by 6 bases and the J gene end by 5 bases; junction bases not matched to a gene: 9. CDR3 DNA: TGTGCCAGCAGGCCCACTAGCGGGTGGGGAGATACGCAGTATTTT. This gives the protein CASRPTSGWGDTQYF.

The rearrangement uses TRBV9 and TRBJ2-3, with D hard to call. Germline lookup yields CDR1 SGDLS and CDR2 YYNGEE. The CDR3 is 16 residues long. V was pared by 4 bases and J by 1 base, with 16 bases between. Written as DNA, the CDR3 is TGTGCCAGCAGCCCAGAGGTCACTGAGGGCACAGATACGCAGTATTTT. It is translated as CASSPEVTEGTDTQYF.

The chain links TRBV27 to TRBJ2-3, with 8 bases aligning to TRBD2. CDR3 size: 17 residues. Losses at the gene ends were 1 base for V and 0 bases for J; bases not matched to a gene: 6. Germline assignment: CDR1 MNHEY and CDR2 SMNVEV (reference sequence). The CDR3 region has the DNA TGTGCCAGCAGTTTATTTCCTAGCGGGTTTAGCACAGATACGCAGTATTTT. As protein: CASSLFPSGFSTDTQYF.

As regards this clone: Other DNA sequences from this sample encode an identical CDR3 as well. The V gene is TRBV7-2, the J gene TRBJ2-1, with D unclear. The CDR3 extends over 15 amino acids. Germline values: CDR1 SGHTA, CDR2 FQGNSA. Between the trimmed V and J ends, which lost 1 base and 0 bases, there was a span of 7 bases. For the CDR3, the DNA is TGTGCCAGCAGCTTAGAAGGCAACTCCTACAATGAGCAGTTCTTC. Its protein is CASSLEGNSYNEQFF.

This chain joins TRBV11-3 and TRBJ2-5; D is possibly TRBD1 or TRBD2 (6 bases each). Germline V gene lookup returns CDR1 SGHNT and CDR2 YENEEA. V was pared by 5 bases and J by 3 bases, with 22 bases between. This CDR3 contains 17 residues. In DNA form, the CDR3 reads TGTGCCAGCAGCGGCCGGCCCGGGACACCGGGGGAAGAGACCCAGTACTTC. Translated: CASSGRPGTPGEETQYF.

In nucleotides, the CDR3 is TGTGCCTGGAGTAGGACTAGCGGGGCCTACGAGCAGTACTTC. Encoded protein: CAWSRTSGAYEQYF. This chain uses TRBV30 with TRBJ2-7; 12 bases fit TRBD2. There are 14 residues in the CDR3. Losses at the gene ends were 2 bases for V and 2 bases for J; bases not matched to a gene: 1. Germline V lookup: CDR1 GTSNPN, CDR2 SVGIG (reference sequence).

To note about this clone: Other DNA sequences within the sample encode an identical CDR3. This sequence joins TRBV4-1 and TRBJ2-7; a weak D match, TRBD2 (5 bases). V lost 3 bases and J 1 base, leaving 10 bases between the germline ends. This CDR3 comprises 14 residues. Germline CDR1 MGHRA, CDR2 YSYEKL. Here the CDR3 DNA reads TGCGCCAGCAGCCAGTCCGGGATTTCCTACGAGCAGTACTTC. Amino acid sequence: CASSQSGISYEQYF.